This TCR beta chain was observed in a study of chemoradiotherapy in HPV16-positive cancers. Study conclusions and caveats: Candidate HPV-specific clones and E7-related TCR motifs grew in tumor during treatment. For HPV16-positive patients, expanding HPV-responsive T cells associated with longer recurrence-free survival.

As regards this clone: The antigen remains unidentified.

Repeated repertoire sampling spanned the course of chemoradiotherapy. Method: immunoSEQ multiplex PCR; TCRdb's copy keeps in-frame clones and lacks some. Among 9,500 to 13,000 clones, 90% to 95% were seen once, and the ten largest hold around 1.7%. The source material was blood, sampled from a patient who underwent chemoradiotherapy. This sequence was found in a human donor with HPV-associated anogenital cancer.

Written as DNA, the CDR3 is TGCGCCAGCAGCTTGGTGGCACCGAGCTCCTACGAGCAGTACTTC. This sequence encodes CASSLVAPSSYEQYF. The V call is TRBV5-1, the J call TRBJ2-7; D is ambiguous. Between the trimmed V and J ends, which lost 0 bases and 0 bases, there was a span of 10 bases. This CDR3 is 15 amino acids long. Germline CDR1 SGHRS, CDR2 YFSETQ.